This is a list of T cell receptor beta chains from one sample in a study of blood T cell repertoires in COVID-19. The table came from immunoSEQ multiplex PCR; TCRdb's copy has only in-frame clones and leaves some out. The table has 84,000 or so clones, roughly 80% seen once. The sample was peripheral blood. These TCRs come from a woman of 80 years or more with acute or convalescent COVID-19. The CDR3 runs from the conserved cysteine through the conserved F or W. A D gene is named only where the DNA matches it firmly. A row's size may be missing; if present it is once, few, many or a size class.

>few|NA|TRBJ1-2|TRBV7-9
TGTGCCAGCAGCTTAGGCAGGGAAACGGGCTACACCTTC
CASSLGRETGYTF
>once|NA|TRBJ2-2|TRBV7-9
TGTGCCAGCAGCTTATCAGTGTCGAACACCGGGGAGCTGTTTTTT
CASSLSVSNTGELFF
>NA|NA|TRBJ2-7|TRBV2
TGTGCCAGCAGAGGGGATAGCTACGAGCAGTACTTC
CASRGDSYEQYF
>NA|NA|TRBJ2-5|TRBV20-1
TGCAGTGCTAGGGGGGCGCAGACCCAGTACTTC
CSARGAQTQYF
>NA|TRBD2|TRBJ2-3|TRBV11-3
TGTGCCAGCAGCCCCCCGGGACTAGCGGGGGTTACGCAGTATTTT
CASSPPGLAGVTQYF
>NA|TRBD2|TRBJ2-2|TRBV4-3
TGCGCCAGCAGCCAAGGTTGGGCCTTTAGCGGGGGAGCCGGGGAGCTGTTTTTT
CASSQGWAFSGGAGELFF
>NA|NA|TRBJ1-5|TRBV27
TGTGCCAGCAGAAGGGACATGGAGAGCAATCAGCCCCAGCATTTT
CASRRDMESNQPQHF
>NA|TRBD2|TRBJ2-3|TRBV5-1
TGCGCCAGCAGCTCGGGACTAGCGGGGGGCCGGGGCTCCACAGATACGCAGTATTTT
CASSSGLAGGRGSTDTQYF
>NA|NA|TRBJ2-7|TRBV7-9
TGTGCCAGCAGCGCCCAGTCCTCCTCCTACGAGCAGTACTTC
CASSAQSSSYEQYF
>NA|NA|TRBJ2-7|TRBV5-4
TGTGCCAGCAGCCCCACGACAGGTGTAAGCTCCTACGAGCAGTACTTC
CASSPTTGVSSYEQYF
>NA|TRBD2|TRBJ2-2|TRBV30
TGTGCTCAGGGACTTAGCGGGGGAGTCGCCGGGGAGCTGTTTTTT
CAQGLSGGVAGELFF
>NA|TRBD1|TRBJ2-3|TRBV30
TGTGCCTGGAGTGTGGGCAGGGGGATCTTTTCCACCGAGGCAAATACGCAGTATTTT
CAWSVGRGIFSTEANTQYF
>once|NA|TRBJ1-6|TRBV6-2/TRBV6-3
TGTGCCAGCAGTTACGGGGGGAGCTCCTATAATTCACCCCTCCACTTT
CASSYGGSSYNSPLHF
>NA|NA|TRBJ1-5|TRBV5-4
TGTGCCAGCAGCTCAGCGGGAGAGGACCAGCATTTT
CASSSAGEDQHF
>NA|NA|TRBJ2-7|TRBV19
TGTGCCAGTAGTATAGTGGGAAGGAGACCGGGGGAGCAGTACTTC
CASSIVGRRPGEQYF
>NA|TRBD1|TRBJ2-7|TRBV7-6
TGTGCCAGCAGCCGGGACAGGGTAAGCAACGAGCAGTACTTC
CASSRDRVSNEQYF
>NA|NA|TRBJ2-1|TRBV30
TGTGCCTGGAAAGGTTGGCGGGGTGGGGGAGAGCAGTTCTTC
CAWKGWRGGGEQFF
>NA|NA|TRBJ2-6|TRBV12-3/TRBV12-4
TGTGCCAGCAGTCTCTCTGGGGCCAACGTCCTGACTTTC
CASSLSGANVLTF
>NA|NA|TRBJ1-2|TRBV5-8
TGTGCCAGCAGCCTCCTCTATGGCTACACCTTC
CASSLLYGYTF
>NA|NA|TRBJ1-2|TRBV6-5
TGTGCCAGCACGCAGGGCTATGGCTACACCTTC
CASTQGYGYTF
>NA|TRBD1|TRBJ2-2|TRBV5-1
TGCGCCAGCAGCTTGGACAGGGGTCGAGGGGAGCTGTTTTTT
CASSLDRGRGELFF
>NA|TRBD1|TRBJ1-2|TRBV12-3/TRBV12-4
TGTGCCAGCAGTTCTACAGGGGGCAATGGCTACACCTTC
CASSSTGGNGYTF
>NA|TRBD1|TRBJ1-4|TRBV30
TGTGCCTGGAGTGTACAGGGGGCTGAAAAACTGTTTTTT
CAWSVQGAEKLFF
>NA|NA|TRBJ2-1|TRBV9
TGTGCCAGCAGCGTAGGACAGTTCAATGAGCAGTTCTTC
CASSVGQFNEQFF